This T cell receptor (beta chain) was captured in a study of blood T cell repertoires in COVID-19. Profiling relied on immunoSEQ multiplex PCR, and the TCRdb table lists in-frame clones only, not all of them. The repertoire holds about 190,000 clones, with 88% as singletons. The germline V gene has CDR1 KGHSH and CDR2 LQKENI. Trimming cost V 2 bases and J 7 bases; bases outside gene matches: 6. The CDR3 extends over 15 amino acids. This clone has just one count. The V call is TRBV18, the J call TRBJ2-4; the match to TRBD1 covers 9 bases. Sequencing input: peripheral blood. This clonotype originated in a man younger than 40 with acute or convalescent COVID-19. CDR3 residues: CASSPIQGARNIQYF. Here the CDR3 DNA reads TGTGCCAGCTCACCAATACAGGGGGCGAGGAACATTCAGTACTTC.